This TCR beta chain came from a study of cytomegalovirus exposure and HLA in healthy donors. Looking at the study overall: A prior study identified roughly 110 million unique TCR beta sequences from around 180 million T cells.

The CDR3 loop spans 14 amino acids. Germline loops: CDR1 SEHNR, CDR2 FQNEAQ (reference sequence). Between the trimmed V and J ends, which lost 2 bases and 0 bases, there was a span of 5 bases. Details on this clone: Its antigen is not identified.

Use of 60 Vbeta and 13 Jbeta primers characterized the PCR. Sequencing was performed with immunoSEQ multiplex PCR; in TCRdb, only in-frame clones are kept and a portion is missing. The repertoire holds 65,000 to 70,000 clones, roughly nine tenths seen once, with 9.5% to 13% in the top ten. Study-level findings and limits: There were three CMV-associated chains whose specificity for CMV antigens was confirmed in vitro.

Sample: PBMCs. The source of this sequence is a woman aged 25-40 years in good health and CMV-seropositive. This chain connects TRBV7-9 to TRBJ2-1; no firm D call. For the CDR3, the DNA is TGTGCCAGCAGCTTACTGAGCTCCTACAATGAGCAGTTCTTC. Protein sequence: CASSLLSSYNEQFF.